The 8 T cell receptor beta chains reported below all come from one sample, sequenced in a study of blood T cell repertoires in COVID-19. Data came from immunoSEQ multiplex PCR; TCRdb stores just in-frame clones and leaves some out. The table includes under 200,000 clones, 65% to 80% detected once. The sequenced material came from peripheral blood. The receptor set was obtained from a man aged 55 to 69 with acute or convalescent COVID-19.

A note on this clone: A read error may account for a junction end that differs from germline. This chain uses TRBV11-2 with TRBJ2-7, with TRBD1 identical over 8 bases. The CDR3 contains 13 residues. Germline V gene lookup returns CDR1 SGHAT and CDR2 FQNNGV. The CDR3 sequence is CASTLGQGYEQYF. The DNA of the CDR3 is TGTGCCAGCACCTTAGGACAGGGCTACGAGCAGTACTTC.

This chain links TRBV18 with TRBJ2-7; 7 bases line up with TRBD1. This CDR3 comprises 16 residues. V trimming: 3 bases; J trimming: 3 bases; junction bases outside the gene matches: 11. Germline CDR1 KGHSH, CDR2 LQKENI. CDR3 in amino acids: CASSPRGTTGNYEQYF. CDR3 nucleotides: TGTGCCAGCTCACCTCGGGGTACGACAGGGAACTACGAGCAGTACTTC.

V and J are TRBV5-1 and TRBJ2-3; D gene uncertain. The V end was cut by 3 bases, the J end by 1 base, with 6 bases between. The CDR3 loop spans 13 amino acids. CDR1 is SGHRS, CDR2 YFSETQ, per germline. The CDR3 DNA follows: TGCGCCAGCAGCTCGCAGGGCACAGATACGCAGTATTTT. Translated, it gives CASSSQGTDTQYF.

The chain links TRBV28 to TRBJ2-7, with a weak D call TRBD2 (7 bases). V lost 4 bases, J lost 0 bases, and 13 bases lay in between. Per germline, CDR1 MDHEN and CDR2 SYDVKM. The CDR3 length is 15 residues. This chain's CDR3 is CASSSWGGASYEQYF. CDR3 nucleotide sequence: TGTGCCAGCAGTTCCTGGGGGGGGGCCTCCTACGAGCAGTACTTC.

The chain uses TRBV30 and TRBJ1-3; the D is unclear. V dropped 4 bases and J dropped 1 base, with 8 bases sitting between them. The germline gives CDR1 GTSNPN, CDR2 SVGIG (reference sequence). This CDR3 contains 13 residues. In DNA form, the CDR3 reads TGTGCCTGGAACACGGGATCTGGAAACACCATATATTTT. Its protein is CAWNTGSGNTIYF.

The chain uses TRBV19 and TRBJ2-2; unclear D gene. CDR1 and CDR2 (germline): LNHDA, SQIVND (reference sequence). Trimming removed 5 bases from V and 0 bases from J, with 13 bases in between. The CDR3 is 16 residues long. The CDR3: CASSRATLSNTGELFF. The DNA of the CDR3 is TGTGCCAGTAGTCGCGCGACTTTATCGAACACCGGGGAGCTGTTTTTT.

The chain recombines TRBV2 with TRBJ2-7; maybe TRBD1 (6 bases). Germline loops: CDR1 SNHLY, CDR2 FYNNEI. V dropped 4 bases and J dropped 0 bases, with 7 bases sitting between them. The CDR3 has 13 residues. In DNA, the CDR3 is TGTGCCAGCAGTGGGGACAACTCCTACGAGCAGTACTTC. It specifies CASSGDNSYEQYF.

V gene TRBV5-5 combines with J gene TRBJ1-2; D uncertain. Germline V lookup: CDR1 SGHKS, CDR2 YYEKEE (reference sequence). The CDR3 consists of 14 residues. V was shortened by 2 bases and J by 6 bases, with 14 bases between the two germline ends. CDR3 in amino acids: CASSLLMRVNGYTF. The CDR3 DNA reads as TGTGCCAGCAGCTTACTTATGAGGGTGAATGGCTACACCTTC.